This paragraph covers one T cell receptor (beta chain) sequence. Here immunoSEQ multiplex PCR was the method, and the copy in TCRdb shows in-frame clones only, minus some. The sample has around 38,000 clones; 75% to 90% are singletons. Time point noted: peripheral blood 6 weeks after treatment start. Between 1 and 8 samples per patient were obtained, pretreatment and on-treatment. Trimming left V 4 bases short and J 4 bases short, with 13 bases between. Germline assignment: CDR1 MNHEY and CDR2 SMNVEV (reference sequence). This CDR3 has 14 residues. This entry belongs to a study of PD-L1 blockade in urothelial cancer. Study as a whole: Blood was analyzed 3 weeks (second dose) and 6 weeks after treatment start. Researchers found blood samples held a median of 141,255 T cells.

The chain links TRBV27 to TRBJ1-2, with a tentative D call TRBD1 (5 bases). The source of this sequence is a man in his sixties with urothelial cancer. The source material was PBMCs, sampled around atezolizumab (anti-PD-L1) treatment. CDR3: CASSSQGLGYGYTF. The CDR3 nucleotides are TGTGCCAGCAGTTCTCAGGGTCTCGGCTATGGCTACACCTTC.